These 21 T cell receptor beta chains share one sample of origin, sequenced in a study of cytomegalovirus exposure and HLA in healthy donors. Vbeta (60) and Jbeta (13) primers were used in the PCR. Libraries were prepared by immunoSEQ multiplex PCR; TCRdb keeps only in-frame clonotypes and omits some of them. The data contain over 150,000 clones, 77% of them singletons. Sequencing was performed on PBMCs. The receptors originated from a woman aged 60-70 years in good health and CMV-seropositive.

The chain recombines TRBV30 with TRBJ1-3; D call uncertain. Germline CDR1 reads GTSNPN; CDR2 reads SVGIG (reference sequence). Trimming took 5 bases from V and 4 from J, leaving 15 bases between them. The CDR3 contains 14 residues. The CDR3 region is CAWAKVISGNTIYF. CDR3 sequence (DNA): TGTGCCTGGGCTAAAGTGATTTCCGGAAACACCATATATTTT.

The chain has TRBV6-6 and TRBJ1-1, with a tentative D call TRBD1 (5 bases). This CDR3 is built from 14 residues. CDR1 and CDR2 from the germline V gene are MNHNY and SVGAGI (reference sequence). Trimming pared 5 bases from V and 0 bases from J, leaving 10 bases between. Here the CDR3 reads CASSVRQMNTEAFF. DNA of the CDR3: TGTGCCAGCAGTGTCCGACAGATGAACACTGAAGCTTTCTTT.

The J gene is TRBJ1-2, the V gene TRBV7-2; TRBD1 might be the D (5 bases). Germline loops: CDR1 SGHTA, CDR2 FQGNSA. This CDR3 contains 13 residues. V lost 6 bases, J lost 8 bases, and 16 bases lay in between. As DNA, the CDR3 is TGTGCCAGCAGTTGGGACTTACAAGGGGGCTACACCTTC. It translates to CASSWDLQGGYTF. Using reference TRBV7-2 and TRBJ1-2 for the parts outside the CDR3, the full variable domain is GAGVSQSPSNKVTEKGKDVELRCDPISGHTALYWYRQSLGQGLEFLIYFQGNSAPDKSGLPSDRFSAERTGGSVSTLTIQRTQQEDSAVYLCASSWDLQGGYTFGSGTRLTVV.

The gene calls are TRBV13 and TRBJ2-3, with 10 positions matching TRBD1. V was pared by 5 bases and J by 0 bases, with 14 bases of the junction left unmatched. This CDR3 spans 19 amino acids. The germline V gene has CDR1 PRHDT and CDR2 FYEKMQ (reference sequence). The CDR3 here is CASSHPRDRGRDSTDTQYF. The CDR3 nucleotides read TGTGCCAGCAGCCACCCCCGGGACAGGGGAAGAGATAGCACAGATACGCAGTATTTT.

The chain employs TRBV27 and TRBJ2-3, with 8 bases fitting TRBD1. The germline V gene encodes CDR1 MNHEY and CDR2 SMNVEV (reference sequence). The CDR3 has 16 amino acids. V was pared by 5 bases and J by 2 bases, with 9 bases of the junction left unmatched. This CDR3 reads CASSEDRGGYTDTQYF. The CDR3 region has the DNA TGTGCCAGCAGTGAAGACAGGGGAGGTTACACAGATACGCAGTATTTT.

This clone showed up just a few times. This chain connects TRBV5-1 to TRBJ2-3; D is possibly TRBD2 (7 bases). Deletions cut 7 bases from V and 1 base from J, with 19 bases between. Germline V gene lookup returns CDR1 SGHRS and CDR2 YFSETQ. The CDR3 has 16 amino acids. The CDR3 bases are TGCGCCAGCCAACGCGGGGGCGGGATTCGCACAGATACGCAGTATTTT. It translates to CASQRGGGIRTDTQYF.

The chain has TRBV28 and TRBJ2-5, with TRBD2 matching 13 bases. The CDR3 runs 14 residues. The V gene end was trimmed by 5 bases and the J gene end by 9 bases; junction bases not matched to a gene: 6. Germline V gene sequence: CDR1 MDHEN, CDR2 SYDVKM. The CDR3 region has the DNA TGTGCCAGCAGTACTAGCGGGGGGGCCGGGTCCCAGTACTTC. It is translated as CASSTSGGAGSQYF.

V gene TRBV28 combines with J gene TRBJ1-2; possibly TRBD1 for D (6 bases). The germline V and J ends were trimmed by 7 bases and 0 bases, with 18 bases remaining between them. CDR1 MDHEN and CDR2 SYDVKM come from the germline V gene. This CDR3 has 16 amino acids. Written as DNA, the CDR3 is TGTGCCAGCAACCCAATCCTCAGGGGAACTAACTATGGCTACACCTTC. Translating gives CASNPILRGTNYGYTF.

The CDR3 loop is CASQQASNTGELFF. CDR3 bases: TGTGCCAGCCAACAGGCCTCGAACACCGGGGAGCTGTTTTTT. The chain carries TRBV28 and TRBJ2-2; D is perhaps TRBD1 (5 bases). The length of the CDR3 is 14 residues. Germline V gives CDR1 MDHEN, CDR2 SYDVKM. V was shortened by 8 bases and J by 0 bases, with 10 bases between the two germline ends.

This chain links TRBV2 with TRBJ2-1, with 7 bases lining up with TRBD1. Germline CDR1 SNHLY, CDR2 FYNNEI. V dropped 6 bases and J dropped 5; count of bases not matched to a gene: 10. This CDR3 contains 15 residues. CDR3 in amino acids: CASRYRDSFNNEQFF. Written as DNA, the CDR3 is TGTGCCAGCAGGTACCGGGACAGCTTTAACAATGAGCAGTTCTTC.

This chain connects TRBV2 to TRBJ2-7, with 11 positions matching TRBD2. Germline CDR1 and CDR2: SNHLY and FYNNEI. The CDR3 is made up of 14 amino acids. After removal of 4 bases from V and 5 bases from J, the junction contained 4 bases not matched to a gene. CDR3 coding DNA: TGTGCCAGCAGTGCTAGCGGGGGGCTCGACGAGCAGTACTTC. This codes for CASSASGGLDEQYF.

As DNA, the CDR3 is TGTGCCAGCAGCTTGAACAGCTATGGCTACACCTTC. It codes for CASSLNSYGYTF. The chain joins TRBV5-5 to TRBJ1-2; unclear D gene. The CDR3 is 12 residues long. Trimming took 1 base from V and 4 from J, leaving 5 bases between them. The V gene's germline CDR1 is SGHKS and CDR2 YYEKEE (reference sequence).

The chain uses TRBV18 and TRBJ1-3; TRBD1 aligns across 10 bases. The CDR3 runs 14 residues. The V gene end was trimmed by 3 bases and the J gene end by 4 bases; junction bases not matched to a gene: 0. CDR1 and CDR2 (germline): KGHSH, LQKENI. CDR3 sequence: CASSPGQGGNTIYF. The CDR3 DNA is TGTGCCAGCTCACCGGGACAGGGGGGAAACACCATATATTTT. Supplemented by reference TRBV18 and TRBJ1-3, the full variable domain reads NAGVMQNPRHLVRRRGQEARLRCSPMKGHSHVYWYRQLPEEGLKFMVYLQKENIIDESGMPKERFSAEFPKEGPSILRIQQVVRGDSAAYFCASSPGQGGNTIYFGEGSWLTVV.

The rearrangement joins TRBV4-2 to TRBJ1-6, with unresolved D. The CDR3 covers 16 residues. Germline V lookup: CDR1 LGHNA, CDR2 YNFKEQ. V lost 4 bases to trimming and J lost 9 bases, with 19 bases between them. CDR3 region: CASSPPGRHAISPLHF. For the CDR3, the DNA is TGTGCCAGCAGCCCTCCCGGGAGACACGCCATTTCACCCCTCCACTTT.

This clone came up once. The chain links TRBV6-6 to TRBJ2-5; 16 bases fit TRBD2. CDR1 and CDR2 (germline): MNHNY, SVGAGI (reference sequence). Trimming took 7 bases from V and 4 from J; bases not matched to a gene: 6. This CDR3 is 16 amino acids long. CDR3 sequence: CASTPGTSGGVETQYF. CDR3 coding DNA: TGTGCCAGCACCCCCGGGACTAGCGGGGGGGTAGAGACCCAGTACTTC.

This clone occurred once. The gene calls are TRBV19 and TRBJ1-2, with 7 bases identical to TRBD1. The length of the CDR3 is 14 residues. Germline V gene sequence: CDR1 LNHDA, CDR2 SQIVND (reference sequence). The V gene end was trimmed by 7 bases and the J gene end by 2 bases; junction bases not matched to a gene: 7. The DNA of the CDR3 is TGTGCCAGTATCTCGACAGGGACCAACTATGGCTACACCTTC. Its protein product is CASISTGTNYGYTF.

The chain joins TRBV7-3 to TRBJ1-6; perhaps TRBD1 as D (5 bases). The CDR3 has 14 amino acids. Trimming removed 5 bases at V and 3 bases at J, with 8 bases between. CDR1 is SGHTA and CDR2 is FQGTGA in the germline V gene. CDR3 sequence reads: CASSLRGYNSPLHF. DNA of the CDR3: TGTGCCAGCAGCCTTAGGGGCTATAATTCACCCCTCCACTTT.

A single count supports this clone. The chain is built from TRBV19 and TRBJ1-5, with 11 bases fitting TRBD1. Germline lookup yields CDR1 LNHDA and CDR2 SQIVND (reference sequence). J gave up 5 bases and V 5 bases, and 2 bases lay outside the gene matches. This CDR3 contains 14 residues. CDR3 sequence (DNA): TGTGCCAGTAGTTCGGACAGGGGGCATCAGCCCCAGCATTTT. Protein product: CASSSDRGHQPQHF.

CDR3 nucleotides: TGCAGCGCATCTAGTTCCTACAATGAGCAGTTCTTC. This codes for CSASSSYNEQFF. The J gene is TRBJ2-1, the V gene TRBV29-1; D is ambiguous. This CDR3 is built from 12 residues. Looked up from germline, CDR1 is SQVTM and CDR2 is ANQGSEA. Trimming stripped 7 bases from V and 1 base from J, with 8 bases between.

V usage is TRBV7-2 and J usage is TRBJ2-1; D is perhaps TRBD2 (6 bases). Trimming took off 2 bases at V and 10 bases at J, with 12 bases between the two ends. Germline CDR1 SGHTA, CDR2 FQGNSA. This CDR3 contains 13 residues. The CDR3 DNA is TGTGCCAGCAGCTTATCTGGGGGGAGGGAGCAGTTCTTC. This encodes CASSLSGGREQFF.

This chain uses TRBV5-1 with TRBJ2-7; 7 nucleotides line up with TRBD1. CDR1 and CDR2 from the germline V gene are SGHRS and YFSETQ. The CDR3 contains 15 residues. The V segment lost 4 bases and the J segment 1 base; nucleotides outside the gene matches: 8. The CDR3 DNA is TGCGCCAGCAGCCCGACAGGGTCGTGGTCCTACGAGCAGTACTTC. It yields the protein CASSPTGSWSYEQYF.